This TCR beta chain was obtained from a study of graft-versus-host responses after intestinal transplantation. Study-wide background: Transplant types were multivisceral, liver-intestinal, or isolated intestinal. Recipients across the board were started on anti-thymocyte globulin induction, then kept on tacrolimus and steroids for roughly 3 years.

TCRdb's copy holds only in-frame clones and misses some; the assay was immunoSEQ multiplex PCR. The data hold some 41,000 clones, with 90% to 95% observed a single time. Germline values: CDR1 SQVTM, CDR2 ANQGSEA. The CDR3 spans 12 residues. Comment on this clone: The antigen is undetermined.

Study-wide results and caveats: Patients who carried graft-donor T cell macrochimerism also had high graft-versus-host to host-versus-graft clonal ratios in their allografts. Investigators detected GvH clones in recipient marrow, with some emerging earlier in ileum or blood.

The chain employs TRBV29-1 and TRBJ2-7; 11 bases agree with TRBD2. This receptor was taken from a human patient who received an intestinal transplant, so some T cells may come from the graft donor. This sample comprised PBMCs, obtained approximately 700 days after intestinal transplantation. CDR3 in amino acids: CSSWVAGGPRYF. The DNA of the CDR3 is TGCTCCTCCTGGGTAGCGGGAGGGCCTAGGTACTTC.